This T cell receptor (beta chain) emerged from a study of shared clonotypes between healthy human individuals. Regarding the study as a whole: Clonotype sharing among donors, it was expected, would be affected by sequencing depth. Some naive CD4 clonotypes, roughly 4.7%, turned up in common across a few donors. Researchers found naive subsets generally carried larger estimated richness than memory subsets.

Trimming removed 4 bases at V and 6 bases at J, with 4 bases between. The CDR3 loop spans 11 amino acids. Germline CDR1 SGHRS, CDR2 YFSETQ. A CD45RA-negative memory subset and a CD45RA+ naive subset were separated from the CD4+ cells. Produced via immunoSEQ multiplex PCR; TCRdb's table is partial and in-frame only. This sample has some 2,400,000 clones, with nearly 97% found just once. About this clone: Antigen unknown.

V and J are TRBV5-1 and TRBJ2-2; the D is unclear. The sample taken for sequencing was naive CD4+ T cells sorted from blood. Subset specified: CD45RA+ positively selected. This TCR derives from a man aged 18 to 30 in good health. The CDR3 loop reads CASSRSGELFF. The CDR3 bases are TGCGCCAGCAGCAGATCCGGGGAGCTGTTTTTT.